The 15 T cell receptor beta chains below all came from one sample that was sequenced in a study of cytomegalovirus exposure and HLA in healthy donors. PCR primers comprised 60 Vbeta and 13 Jbeta primers. Clones were sequenced by immunoSEQ multiplex PCR, and TCRdb holds only the in-frame ones, with some missing. This sample carries 150,000 to 200,000 clones, with over 1% going to the ten biggest clones. The material sequenced was PBMCs. These receptors originate from a woman aged 60-75 years in good health and CMV-seronegative.

The chain combines TRBV11-2 with TRBJ2-1; D unresolved. V was shortened by 0 bases and J by 0 bases, with 12 bases between the two germline ends. The CDR3 is 17 amino acids. Germline V gene lookup returns CDR1 SGHAT and CDR2 FQNNGV. CDR3 in DNA: TGTGCCAGCAGCTTAGAGGGCAGGCCAAGCTCCTACAATGAGCAGTTCTTC. Translation gives CASSLEGRPSSYNEQFF.

V is TRBV4-1 and J is TRBJ2-1; 10 bases agree with TRBD1. In germline, CDR1 is MGHRA, CDR2 YSYEKL. The CDR3 totals 15 residues. J gave up 4 bases and V 3 bases, and 3 bases lay outside the gene matches. The CDR3 nucleotides are TGCGCCAGCAGCCACCCGGGACAGGGGTACAATGAGCAGTTCTTC. This sequence encodes CASSHPGQGYNEQFF.

The CDR3, as DNA: TGTGCCAGCAGCTTGTGGCGACAGGGGCCTAACTATGGCTACACCTTC. This codes for CASSLWRQGPNYGYTF. This chain connects TRBV7-2 to TRBJ1-2, with 8 bases identical to TRBD1. J lost 0 bases, V lost 3 bases, and 6 bases had no gene match. The CDR3 runs to 16 residues. Germline CDR1 is SGHTA and CDR2 is FQGNSA.

The chain has TRBV27 and TRBJ2-2; a possible D gene is TRBD1 (5 bases). The germline CDR1 and CDR2 sequences are MNHEY and SMNVEV (reference sequence). The CDR3 is made up of 16 amino acids. V was shortened by 1 base and J by 2 bases, with 11 bases between the two germline ends. This CDR3 is CASSLLEQVNTGELFF. CDR3 sequence (DNA): TGTGCCAGCAGTTTATTGGAACAGGTTAACACCGGGGAGCTGTTTTTT.

The gene calls are TRBV29-1 and TRBJ2-5; a weak D match, TRBD2 (5 bases). Near its end, the DNA agrees better with TRBJ2-7, so the J call may be wrong. This CDR3 contains 13 residues. Germline CDR1 is SQVTM and CDR2 is ANQGSEA. The CDR3 region is CSVGGGARYEQYF. The CDR3 DNA follows: TGCAGCGTTGGAGGAGGAGCTCGGTACGAGCAGTACTTC.

The chain's CDR3 is CASSSYYRESTDTQYF. The CDR3 nucleotides are TGTGCCAGCAGTTCATATTACAGGGAAAGCACAGATACGCAGTATTTT. V is TRBV27 and J is TRBJ2-3; weak D call: TRBD1 (6 bases). The CDR3 is 16 residues long. Germline V gene data show CDR1 as MNHEY and CDR2 as SMNVEV (reference sequence). The V and J ends lost 4 bases and 0 bases respectively, with 14 bases between them.

The rearrangement uses TRBV27 and TRBJ2-7; 11 bases line up with TRBD2. The ends lost 6 bases at V and 2 bases at J; junction bases unmatched: 9. Looked up from germline, CDR1 is MNHEY and CDR2 is SMNVEV (reference sequence). The CDR3 extends over 16 amino acids. The CDR3 DNA reads as TGTGCCAGCAGGGCCCCTAGCGGGAGGTACACCTACGAGCAGTACTTC. It codes for CASRAPSGRYTYEQYF.

V gene TRBV19 combines with J gene TRBJ2-1; 7 bases match TRBD2. After removal of 2 bases from V and 7 bases from J, the junction contained 11 bases not matched to a gene. This CDR3 comprises 16 residues. The germline gives CDR1 LNHDA, CDR2 SQIVND (reference sequence). DNA of the CDR3: TGTGCCAGTAGTATAATTGGCGGGAGAAGGTCGAATGAGCAGTTCTTC. Protein sequence: CASSIIGGRRSNEQFF.

For the CDR3, the DNA is TGTGCCTGGAGTGTATCATCGAGCCCTCGCGAGCAGTACTTC. This gives the protein CAWSVSSSPREQYF. The chain employs TRBV30 and TRBJ2-7; no firm D call. CDR3 length: 14 amino acids. CDR1 and CDR2 (germline): GTSNPN, SVGIG (reference sequence). V lost 0 bases, J lost 6 bases, and 15 bases lay in between.

The rearrangement links TRBV7-9 to TRBJ1-3; D not certain. With 3 bases removed from V and 2 bases from J, the gap between germline ends came to 8 bases. The CDR3 totals 14 residues. CDR1 and CDR2 (germline): SEHNR, FQNEAQ (reference sequence). CDR3 amino acids: CASSFEGTGNTIYF. CDR3 DNA: TGTGCCAGCAGCTTCGAGGGAACTGGAAACACCATATATTTT.

The J gene is TRBJ2-1, the V gene TRBV11-2, with a possible D match to TRBD2 (6 bases). The germline CDR1 and CDR2 sequences are SGHAT and FQNNGV. The CDR3 consists of 12 residues. Trimming stripped 5 bases from V and 8 bases from J, with 10 bases between. As DNA, the CDR3 is TGTGCCAGCAGCCTCCCGGGGGATGAGCAGTTCTTC. This codes for CASSLPGDEQFF.

This chain uses TRBV2 with TRBJ1-3; D ambiguous. There are 15 residues in the CDR3. In germline, CDR1 is SNHLY, CDR2 FYNNEI. The ends were cut back, 2 bases at V and 8 bases at J, with 16 bases in the middle. CDR3 nucleotide sequence: TGTGCCAGCAGTGAATGGCAGGCCCCCAGAGACACCATATATTTT. It is translated as CASSEWQAPRDTIYF.

J is TRBJ1-2 and V is TRBV4-1; maybe TRBD1 (5 bases). CDR1 and CDR2 (germline): MGHRA, YSYEKL. V dropped 0 bases and J dropped 8 bases, with 16 bases sitting between them. This CDR3 contains 15 residues. The CDR3 coding sequence is TGCGCCAGCAGCCAAGATCAAGGGCAGGGAAGAGGCTACACCTTC. As protein: CASSQDQGQGRGYTF.

The CDR3 region has the DNA TGTGCCAGCAGCGTGACGGCACAGGCAGCCAACAATGAGCAGTTCTTC. It specifies CASSVTAQAANNEQFF. V usage is TRBV9 and J usage is TRBJ2-1, with a tentative D call TRBD1 (5 bases). Germline V gene data show CDR1 as SGDLS and CDR2 as YYNGEE. This CDR3 region has 16 residues. V lost 2 bases to trimming and J lost 5 bases, with 17 bases between them.

This rearrangement joins TRBV5-1 to TRBJ1-2, with no clear D. V lost 2 bases, J lost 5 bases, and 7 bases lay in between. This CDR3 contains 12 residues. Germline V gives CDR1 SGHRS, CDR2 YFSETQ. CDR3 coding DNA: TGCGCCAGCAGCTTTGGGGAGTATGGCTACACCTTC. Translating gives CASSFGEYGYTF.